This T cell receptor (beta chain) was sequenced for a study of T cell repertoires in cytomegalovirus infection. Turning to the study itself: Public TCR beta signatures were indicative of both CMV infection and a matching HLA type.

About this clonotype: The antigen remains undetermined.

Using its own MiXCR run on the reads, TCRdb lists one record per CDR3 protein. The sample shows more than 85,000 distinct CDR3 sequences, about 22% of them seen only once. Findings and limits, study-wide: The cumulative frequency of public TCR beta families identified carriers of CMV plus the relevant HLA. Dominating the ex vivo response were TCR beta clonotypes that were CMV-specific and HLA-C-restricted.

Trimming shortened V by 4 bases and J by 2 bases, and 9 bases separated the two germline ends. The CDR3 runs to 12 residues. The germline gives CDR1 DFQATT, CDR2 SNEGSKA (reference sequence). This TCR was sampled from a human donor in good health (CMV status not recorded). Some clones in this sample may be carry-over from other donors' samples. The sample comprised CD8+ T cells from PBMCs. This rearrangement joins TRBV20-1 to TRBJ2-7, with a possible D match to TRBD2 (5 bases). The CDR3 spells CSANRGTYEQYF. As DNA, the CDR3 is TGCAGTGCTAACCGGGGAACCTACGAGCAGTACTTC.